Listed here are 30 T cell receptor beta chains from one sample, sequenced in a study of human T cells and chemical hapten exposure (dated by TCRdb to the early 2020s). Libraries came from RACE. Sequencing relied on a NextSeq 500. The public reads were reanalyzed by TCRdb: fastp trimming at Q25, MiXCR alignment, in-frame beta chains only. Rows matching on CDR3 protein sequence are summarized as one entry with the most common DNA and genes. This sample holds roughly 46,000 distinct CDR3 sequences; approximately 4.8% were observed only once. The ten largest clones take up 5.8% of the sample. In the paper's terms, the time point label means: healthy volunteer bleed at 2 weeks. Unfractionated whole blood was collected in Tempus Blood RNA tubes, and total RNA was extracted from that blood. Input material: whole blood. Receptors originate from a human donor in good health. Some clones in this sample may be carry-over from other donors' samples.

This clonotype appeared many times. The chain uses TRBV12-3 or TRBV12-4 and TRBJ2-3; D is undetermined. CDR3 length: 17 residues. V shed 4 bases and J shed 0 bases, with 17 bases lying between them. The CDR3 DNA follows: TGTGCCAGCAGTTCCCATACTCTAGGGTCTAGCACAGATACGCAGTATTTT. Amino acid sequence: CASSSHTLGSSTDTQYF.

In regard to this clonotype: With a much larger clone just one base away, this may be a read error. This chain uses TRBV9 with TRBJ2-1, with D possibly being TRBD2 (5 bases). Germline lookup yields CDR1 SGDLS and CDR2 YYNGEE. This CDR3 region has 12 residues. Trimming removed 4 bases at V and 10 bases at J, with 12 bases between. CDR3 nucleotides: TGTGCCAGCAGCATTGACGGGGTGGAGCAGTTCTTC. This codes for CASSIDGVEQFF.

V gene TRBV20-1 combines with J gene TRBJ2-1, with unresolved D. Germline V gene sequence: CDR1 DFQATT, CDR2 SNEGSKA (reference sequence). Trimming shortened V by 2 bases and J by 7 bases, and 9 bases separated the two germline ends. The CDR3 covers 12 residues. This CDR3 is CSARSCENEQFF. Here the CDR3 DNA reads TGCAGTGCTAGATCCTGTGAAAATGAGCAGTTCTTC.

In its sample, this clonotype was seen many times. The chain combines TRBV6-1 with TRBJ2-7; D not certain. Germline CDR1 and CDR2: MNHNS and SASEGT. The CDR3 is 13 residues long. The V gene lost 1 base and the J gene lost 7 bases, with 11 bases spanning the gap. The CDR3 loop reads CASSEEFWQEQYF. CDR3 DNA sequence: TGTGCCAGCAGTGAAGAATTTTGGCAGGAGCAGTACTTC.

This clonotype appeared a few times. In DNA, the CDR3 is TGCAGCGTTGGAAACAGTCCCTACGAGCAGTACTTC. Amino acids: CSVGNSPYEQYF. The V gene is TRBV29-1, the J gene TRBJ2-7, with no clear D. The V and J ends lost 4 bases and 2 bases respectively, with 9 bases between them. The V gene's germline CDR1 is SQVTM and CDR2 ANQGSEA. This CDR3 has 12 residues.

The chain is built from TRBV24-1 and TRBJ2-1, with D tentatively TRBD1 (5 bases). CDR1 is KGHDR and CDR2 is SFDVKD in the germline V gene. The CDR3 runs to 11 residues. The V gene lost 0 bases and the J gene lost 12 bases, with 5 bases spanning the gap. CDR3 in amino acids: CATSDLTGQFF. The CDR3 DNA reads TGTGCCACCAGTGATTTGACAGGGCAGTTCTTC.

This clonotype was recorded at least ten times. The chain joins TRBV20-1 to TRBJ2-4, with D uncertain. Germline loops: CDR1 DFQATT, CDR2 SNEGSKA (reference sequence). The V end lost 3 bases, the J end lost 0 bases, and 15 bases lay between the germline ends. The CDR3 totals 16 residues. Written as DNA, the CDR3 is TGCAGTGCTAGGCCGGCAGACGAACTAGCCAAAAACATTCAGTACTTC. This translates into CSARPADELAKNIQYF.

This clonotype was found many times. The chain combines TRBV7-2 with TRBJ1-5; 8 nucleotides agree with TRBD1. The CDR3 totals 15 residues. V lost 1 base and J lost 4; bases outside the gene matches: 3. Germline CDR1 is SGHTA and CDR2 is FQGNSA. CDR3 protein: CASSLDRQGNQPQHF. The CDR3 coding sequence is TGTGCCAGCAGCTTAGACCGACAGGGGAATCAGCCCCAGCATTTT.

Many counts were recorded for this clonotype. CDR3 in amino acids: CASSGRLAGGYEQYF. The CDR3 DNA follows: TGTGCCAGCAGTGGTCGACTAGCGGGAGGGTACGAGCAGTACTTC. J is TRBJ2-7 and V is TRBV6-5; the match to TRBD2 covers 14 bases. With 5 bases clipped from V and 4 bases from J, the junction kept 4 bases outside the gene matches. This CDR3 comprises 15 residues. Germline V gene data show CDR1 as MNHEY and CDR2 as SVGAGI.

J is TRBJ2-1 and V is TRBV5-4, with TRBD2 as a possible D gene (6 bases). The germline gives CDR1 SGHNT, CDR2 YYREEE (reference sequence). V was shortened by 4 bases and J by 6 bases, with 11 bases between the two germline ends. This CDR3 contains 13 residues. CDR3 DNA sequence: TGTGCCAGCAGCGTGGACGGGGGCAATGAGCAGTTCTTC. It is translated as CASSVDGGNEQFF.

This clonotype was counted only a few times. This chain joins TRBV6-5 and TRBJ2-7, with 11 bases identical to TRBD2. Trimming at V came to 4 bases and at J to 3 bases, leaving 8 bases not matched to a gene. CDR1 and CDR2 from the germline V gene are MNHEY and SVGAGI. The length of the CDR3 is 16 residues. The CDR3 DNA reads TGTGCCAGCAGTTCACGACTAGCGGGAAAAAACTACGAGCAGTACTTC. Encoded protein: CASSSRLAGKNYEQYF.

This clonotype was observed a handful of times. The rearrangement links TRBV27 to TRBJ2-2; 7 positions agree with TRBD1. With 5 bases clipped from V and 5 bases from J, the junction kept 11 bases outside the gene matches. CDR1 is MNHEY and CDR2 is SMNVEV in the germline V gene (reference sequence). The CDR3 is 16 amino acids. The DNA of the CDR3 is TGTGCCAGCAGTGGGACCGCAGACAGGGTTACCGGGGAGCTGTTTTTT. Amino acids: CASSGTADRVTGELFF.

This clonotype was seen ten or more times. The CDR3: CASSPQETQYF. The CDR3 coding sequence is TGTGCCAGCTCACCACAGGAGACCCAGTACTTC. V is TRBV18 and J is TRBJ2-5; D is undetermined. This CDR3 comprises 11 residues. Trimming took 1 base from V and 5 from J, leaving 2 bases between them. Germline assignment: CDR1 KGHSH and CDR2 LQKENI.

The rearrangement uses TRBV25-1 and TRBJ1-3; D is unclear. Germline CDR1 and CDR2: MGHDK and SYGVNS. The CDR3 is 17 residues long. The V gene lost 1 base and the J gene lost 4 bases, with 17 bases spanning the gap. The CDR3 is CASSESLSTGYGNTIYF. DNA for the CDR3: TGTGCCAGCAGTGAATCCTTATCGACTGGTTACGGAAACACCATATATTTT.

This clonotype was observed many times. The chain carries TRBV4-2 and TRBJ2-3; a weak D match, TRBD2 (5 bases). Trimming pared 4 bases from V and 3 bases from J, leaving 11 bases between. The CDR3 totals 14 residues. The V gene's germline CDR1 is LGHNA and CDR2 YNFKEQ. CDR3 nucleotides: TGTGCCAGCAGCCGAGAACCGGGGACAGATACGCAGTATTTT. Protein product: CASSREPGTDTQYF.

Only a few counts were recorded for this clonotype. This chain uses TRBV30 with TRBJ1-6, with 9 bases identical to TRBD1. The CDR3 is made up of 13 amino acids. CDR1 GTSNPN and CDR2 SVGIG come from the germline V gene (reference sequence). Trimming at V came to 3 bases and at J to 9 bases, leaving 3 bases not matched to a gene. The CDR3 region has the DNA TGTGCCTGGAGAGGGACAGGGAGTTCACCCCTCCACTTT. It specifies CAWRGTGSSPLHF.

This clonotype was detected many times. V gene TRBV28 combines with J gene TRBJ2-7, with D unresolved. Germline CDR1 is MDHEN and CDR2 is SYDVKM. V lost 3 bases to trimming and J lost 2 bases, with 8 bases between them. The CDR3 consists of 13 residues. This CDR3 reads CASSFYGTYEQYF. CDR3 DNA: TGTGCCAGCAGTTTCTACGGCACCTACGAGCAGTACTTC.

This clonotype came up many times. The chain uses TRBV6-1 and TRBJ1-4; D is unresolved. Trimming cost V 6 bases and J 0 bases, with 5 bases left between them. Germline V CDR1 and CDR2: MNHNS, SASEGT. This CDR3 comprises 13 residues. The CDR3 region has the DNA TGTGCCAGCAGGAGATCAACTAATGAAAAACTGTTTTTT. Translated, it gives CASRRSTNEKLFF.

The genes are TRBV6-2 or TRBV6-3 and TRBJ1-1; TRBD1 matches at 11 bases. The CDR3 spans 14 residues. V shed 6 bases, J shed 6 bases, and the junction held 6 bases outside the gene matches. Looked up from germline, CDR1 is MNHEY and CDR2 is SVGEGT. CDR3 residues: CASRLGQGASEAFF. The DNA of the CDR3 is TGTGCCAGCAGACTTGGACAGGGGGCATCTGAAGCTTTCTTT.

This clonotype was recorded many times. The J gene is TRBJ1-1, the V gene TRBV28, with a possible D match to TRBD1 (5 bases). V shed 3 bases and J shed 3 bases, with 8 bases lying between them. Germline V gene lookup returns CDR1 MDHEN and CDR2 SYDVKM. The CDR3 spans 13 residues. CDR3 protein: CASSLAGDTEAFF. In DNA form, the CDR3 reads TGTGCCAGCAGTTTGGCGGGGGACACTGAAGCTTTCTTT.

This clonotype was detected a few times. The J gene is TRBJ2-6, the V gene TRBV30; D unclear. The CDR3 has 13 amino acids. Germline V CDR1 and CDR2: GTSNPN, SVGIG (reference sequence). Trimming took off 4 bases at V and 1 base at J, with 5 bases between the two ends. The CDR3 is CAWIWSGANVLTF. CDR3 DNA sequence: TGTGCCTGGATCTGGTCTGGGGCCAACGTCCTGACTTTC.

In this sample, this clonotype turned up a few times. V and J are TRBV6-4 and TRBJ2-1; D unclear. The CDR3 is made up of 14 amino acids. Trimming removed 6 bases from V and 8 bases from J, with 17 bases in between. CDR1 and CDR2 (germline): MRHNA, SNTAGT. Here the CDR3 DNA reads TGTGCCAGCAGCCCCGGCCTAGAACAGCATGAGCAGTTCTTC. It is translated as CASSPGLEQHEQFF.

This clonotype was observed many times. The V gene is TRBV5-6, the J gene TRBJ2-7; 9 bases line up with TRBD2. Trimming took 0 bases from V and 1 from J; bases not matched to a gene: 8. The V gene's germline CDR1 is SGHDT and CDR2 YYEEEE. The CDR3 is 17 residues long. This CDR3 reads CASSLAWQGLASYEQYF. CDR3 DNA sequence: TGTGCCAGCAGCTTGGCCTGGCAAGGACTAGCGTCCTACGAGCAGTACTTC.

The chain's CDR3 is CASSPPGRHNSPLHF. The CDR3 region has the DNA TGTGCCAGCAGTCCGCCGGGACGGCATAATTCACCCCTCCACTTT. The V gene is TRBV28, the J gene TRBJ1-6; possibly TRBD1 for D (5 bases). In germline, CDR1 is MDHEN, CDR2 SYDVKM. The CDR3 is 15 amino acids. Trimming pared 5 bases from V and 5 bases from J, leaving 13 bases between.

This clonotype appeared many times. CDR3 residues: CASRGGQETQYF. The DNA of the CDR3 is TGTGCCAGTCGAGGGGGCCAAGAGACCCAGTACTTC. The gene calls are TRBV27 and TRBJ2-5; D possibly corresponds to TRBD1 (6 bases). CDR3 size: 12 residues. V lost 9 bases, J lost 1 base, and 9 bases lay in between. The germline gives CDR1 MNHEY, CDR2 SMNVEV (reference sequence).

The chain employs TRBV9 and TRBJ2-1; 10 nucleotides agree with TRBD2. Germline CDR1 SGDLS, CDR2 YYNGEE. V shed 4 bases, J shed 8 bases, and the junction held 9 bases outside the gene matches. The CDR3 is made up of 15 amino acids. CDR3 DNA sequence: TGTGCCAGCAGCCCGAGGCTAAGCGGGAGGGATGAGCAGTTCTTC. It encodes CASSPRLSGRDEQFF.

Only a few counts were recorded for this clonotype. The V and J genes are TRBV19 and TRBJ1-2; the D gene is possibly TRBD1 (5 bases). V was clipped by 9 bases and J by 8 bases, with 22 bases between them. The CDR3 is 14 residues long. In germline, CDR1 is LNHDA, CDR2 SQIVND (reference sequence). CDR3 residues: CASSRQQASSGYTF. The DNA for the CDR3 is TGTGCCAGCTCTAGGCAACAGGCGTCTAGCGGCTACACCTTC.

This clonotype was seen more than once but under ten times. CDR3 protein: CASSLEPGLRQPQHF. CDR3 in DNA: TGCGCCAGCAGCTTGGAACCAGGCCTTAGGCAGCCCCAGCATTTT. This sequence joins TRBV5-1 and TRBJ1-5; D remains unclear. V was trimmed by 0 bases and J by 7 bases, leaving 14 bases between them. Germline loops: CDR1 SGHRS, CDR2 YFSETQ. The CDR3 totals 15 residues. Full variable domain (rest looked up from reference TRBV5-1 and TRBJ1-5): KAGVTQTPRYLIKTRGQQVTLSCSPISGHRSVSWYQQTPGQGLQFLFEYFSETQRNKGNFPGRFSGRQFSNSRSEMNVSTLELGDSALYLCASSLEPGLRQPQHFGDGTRLSIL.

In its sample, this clonotype was seen many times. The chain carries TRBV20-1 and TRBJ1-2, with D tentatively TRBD1 (5 bases). Germline CDR1 and CDR2: DFQATT and SNEGSKA (reference sequence). CDR3 length: 14 amino acids. V was cut by 0 bases and J by 0 bases, with 8 bases left in between. CDR3 sequence (DNA): TGCAGTGCTAGAGACCGACAGTCTAACTATGGCTACACCTTC. It encodes CSARDRQSNYGYTF.

This clonotype was found many times. V usage is TRBV4-1 and J usage is TRBJ2-7; the D is unclear. V lost 0 bases to trimming and J lost 9 bases, with 9 bases between them. Germline V lookup: CDR1 MGHRA, CDR2 YSYEKL. CDR3 length: 12 amino acids. CDR3 region: CASSQDLRWQYF. The CDR3 coding sequence is TGCGCCAGCAGCCAAGATCTGCGATGGCAGTACTTC.